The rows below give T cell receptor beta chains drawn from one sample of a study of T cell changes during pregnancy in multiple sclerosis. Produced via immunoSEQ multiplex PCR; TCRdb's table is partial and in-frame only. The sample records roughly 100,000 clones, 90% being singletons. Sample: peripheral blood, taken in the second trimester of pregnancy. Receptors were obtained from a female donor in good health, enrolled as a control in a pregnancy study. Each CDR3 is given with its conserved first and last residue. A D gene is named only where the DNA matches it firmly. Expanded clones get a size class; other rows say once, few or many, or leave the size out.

cdr3_aa: CASSLEGASSGNTIYF
cdr3_nt: TGTGCCAGCAGCTTAGAGGGGGCCAGCTCTGGAAACACCATATATTTT
d_call: TRBD1
v_call: TRBV7-2
clone_size: NA
j_call: TRBJ1-3

cdr3_aa: CASRPGLEVETQYF
cdr3_nt: TGTGCCAGCAGGCCGGGACTAGAGGTCGAGACCCAGTACTTC
d_call: TRBD2
v_call: TRBV6-5
clone_size: NA
j_call: TRBJ2-5

cdr3_aa: CASREYTGDQPQHF
cdr3_nt: TGTGCCAGCAGGGAATATACAGGGGATCAGCCCCAGCATTTT
d_call: TRBD1
v_call: TRBV6-1
clone_size: NA
j_call: TRBJ1-5

cdr3_aa: CASSRTGTGYEQYF
cdr3_nt: TGTGCCAGCAGCCGAACCGGGACAGGGTACGAGCAGTACTTC
d_call: TRBD1
v_call: TRBV7-6
clone_size: NA
j_call: TRBJ2-7

cdr3_aa: CASSQVTGGWYGYTF
cdr3_nt: TGCGCCAGCAGCCAAGTCACAGGGGGTTGGTATGGCTACACCTTC
d_call: TRBD1
v_call: TRBV4-1
clone_size: NA
j_call: TRBJ1-2

cdr3_aa: CASSMSASGGAETQYF
cdr3_nt: TGTGCCAGTAGTATGTCAGCTAGCGGGGGGGCGGAGACCCAGTACTTC
d_call: TRBD2
v_call: TRBV19
clone_size: NA
j_call: TRBJ2-5

cdr3_aa: CVGEHQETQYF
cdr3_nt: TGCGTCGGGGAACACCAAGAGACCCAGTACTTC
d_call: NA
v_call: TRBV20-1
clone_size: once
j_call: TRBJ2-5

cdr3_aa: CASSHRGTGYEQYF
cdr3_nt: TGTGCCAGCAGCCACCGCGGGACGGGCTACGAGCAGTACTTC
d_call: NA
v_call: TRBV14
clone_size: NA
j_call: TRBJ2-7

cdr3_aa: CASSIVGGRIYNEQFF
cdr3_nt: TGTGCCAGTAGTATAGTGGGAGGGAGGATATACAATGAGCAGTTCTTC
d_call: TRBD2
v_call: TRBV19
clone_size: NA
j_call: TRBJ2-1

cdr3_aa: CASTKGLLNTEAFF
cdr3_nt: TGTGCCAGCACAAAAGGACTGCTGAACACTGAAGCTTTCTTT
d_call: NA
v_call: TRBV5-8
clone_size: NA
j_call: TRBJ1-1

cdr3_aa: CASSLDGALEAFF
cdr3_nt: TGCGCCAGCAGCTTGGATGGGGCCTTAGAAGCTTTCTTT
d_call: NA
v_call: TRBV5-1
clone_size: NA
j_call: TRBJ1-1

cdr3_aa: CASSQSGPSSYEQYF
cdr3_nt: TGTGCCAGCAGCCAAAGCGGTCCTAGCTCCTACGAGCAGTACTTC
d_call: NA
v_call: TRBV7-2
clone_size: NA
j_call: TRBJ2-7

cdr3_aa: CASSPVGSNLGNEQFF
cdr3_nt: TGTGCCAGCAGTCCCGTGGGTAGCAATTTAGGCAATGAGCAGTTCTTC
d_call: NA
v_call: TRBV27
clone_size: NA
j_call: TRBJ2-1

cdr3_aa: CAMWPRPSGGYTF
cdr3_nt: TGTGCCATGTGGCCCAGGCCCTCGGGAGGCTACACCTTC
d_call: NA
v_call: TRBV10-3
clone_size: NA
j_call: TRBJ1-2

cdr3_aa: CASSLVPDSQETQYF
cdr3_nt: TGTGCCAGCAGCTTGGTCCCCGACAGCCAAGAGACCCAGTACTTC
d_call: NA
v_call: TRBV5-4
clone_size: NA
j_call: TRBJ2-5

cdr3_aa: CATGGGPQETQYF
cdr3_nt: TGTGCCACCGGGGGGGGACCCCAAGAGACCCAGTACTTC
d_call: TRBD2
v_call: TRBV2
clone_size: NA
j_call: TRBJ2-5

cdr3_aa: CASSQSITGRWDNQPQHF
cdr3_nt: TGCGCCAGCAGTCAATCGATCACAGGGCGGTGGGACAATCAGCCCCAGCATTTT
d_call: NA
v_call: TRBV23-1
clone_size: NA
j_call: TRBJ1-5

cdr3_aa: CASSSRQTNTEAFF
cdr3_nt: TGCGCCAGCAGCTCCCGACAGACGAACACTGAAGCTTTCTTT
d_call: NA
v_call: TRBV5-1
clone_size: few
j_call: TRBJ1-1

cdr3_aa: CASSQEKGGLAGADTQYF
cdr3_nt: TGTGCCAGCAGCCAGGAAAAAGGAGGCCTAGCGGGAGCGGATACGCAGTATTTT
d_call: TRBD2
v_call: TRBV14
clone_size: NA
j_call: TRBJ2-3

cdr3_aa: CASSLRGQGGSPLHF
cdr3_nt: TGTGCCAGCAGCCTCCGAGGTCAGGGTGGGTCACCCCTCCACTTT
d_call: NA
v_call: TRBV14
clone_size: NA
j_call: TRBJ1-6

cdr3_aa: CASSDPQGGYEQYF
cdr3_nt: TGTGCCAGCAGTGACCCTCAGGGGGGCTACGAGCAGTACTTC
d_call: NA
v_call: TRBV9
clone_size: NA
j_call: TRBJ2-7

cdr3_aa: CASSPRLGPQETQYF
cdr3_nt: TGTGCCAGCAGTCCCCGACTAGGCCCTCAAGAGACCCAGTACTTC
d_call: NA
v_call: TRBV27
clone_size: NA
j_call: TRBJ2-5

cdr3_aa: CASSPHPASNYGYTF
cdr3_nt: TGTGCCAGCAGCCCTCACCCCGCAAGCAACTATGGCTACACCTTC
d_call: NA
v_call: TRBV7-8
clone_size: NA
j_call: TRBJ1-2

cdr3_aa: CASSYSVGGRYYGYTF
cdr3_nt: TGTGCCAGCAGTTACTCAGTAGGGGGCAGGTACTATGGCTACACCTTC
d_call: TRBD1
v_call: TRBV6-5
clone_size: NA
j_call: TRBJ1-2

cdr3_aa: CASTSLALGDSPLHF
cdr3_nt: TGTGCCAGCACCTCCCTAGCCCTTGGGGATTCACCCCTCCACTTT
d_call: NA
v_call: TRBV28
clone_size: NA
j_call: TRBJ1-6

cdr3_aa: CASSGDWSYEQYF
cdr3_nt: TGTGCCAGCAGTGGCGACTGGTCCTACGAGCAGTACTTC
d_call: NA
v_call: TRBV2
clone_size: NA
j_call: TRBJ2-7

cdr3_aa: CASSQEPGGADQPQHF
cdr3_nt: TGTGCCAGCAGCCAAGAACCGGGGGGCGCGGATCAGCCCCAGCATTTT
d_call: NA
v_call: TRBV4-2
clone_size: once
j_call: TRBJ1-5

cdr3_aa: CASRHPGAGGLAFQVF
cdr3_nt: TGTGCCAGCAGGCATCCGGGTGCCGGGGGACTAGCGTTTCAGGTCTTC
d_call: TRBD2
v_call: TRBV7-2
clone_size: NA
j_call: TRBJ2-7

cdr3_aa: CASSREGRSNQPQHF
cdr3_nt: TGTGCCAGCAGCCGGGAGGGAAGGAGCAATCAGCCCCAGCATTTT
d_call: NA
v_call: TRBV7-9
clone_size: NA
j_call: TRBJ1-5

cdr3_aa: CASSVEEGTEAFF
cdr3_nt: TGTGCCAGCAGTGTGGAGGAAGGCACTGAAGCTTTCTTT
d_call: NA
v_call: TRBV6-4
clone_size: NA
j_call: TRBJ1-1

cdr3_aa: CASSWIQGHYGYTF
cdr3_nt: TGTGCCAGCAGCTGGATACAGGGGCACTATGGCTACACCTTC
d_call: TRBD1
v_call: TRBV7-9
clone_size: NA
j_call: TRBJ1-2

cdr3_aa: CASSTGTGFLFSNEQFF
cdr3_nt: TGCGCCAGCAGCACCGGGACAGGGTTCCTCTTTTCCAATGAGCAGTTCTTC
d_call: TRBD1
v_call: TRBV5-1
clone_size: NA
j_call: TRBJ2-1

cdr3_aa: CASSQESGGYEQYF
cdr3_nt: TGTGCCAGCAGCCAAGAGAGTGGGGGGTACGAGCAGTACTTC
d_call: NA
v_call: TRBV4-2
clone_size: NA
j_call: TRBJ2-7

cdr3_aa: CASSLSSYNSPLHF
cdr3_nt: TGTGCCAGCAGCCTAAGCTCCTATAATTCACCCCTCCACTTT
d_call: NA
v_call: TRBV27
clone_size: NA
j_call: TRBJ1-6

cdr3_aa: CASGTLRTGELFF
cdr3_nt: TGTGCCAGTGGGACTCTACGCACCGGGGAGCTGTTTTTT
d_call: NA
v_call: TRBV6-6
clone_size: NA
j_call: TRBJ2-2

cdr3_aa: CASSSRGDNQPQHF
cdr3_nt: TGTGCCAGCAGCTCCCGGGGGGACAATCAGCCCCAGCATTTT
d_call: NA
v_call: TRBV7-2
clone_size: NA
j_call: TRBJ1-5

cdr3_aa: CASSLTGIANQPQHF
cdr3_nt: TGTGCCAGCAGCTTAACAGGGATTGCCAATCAGCCCCAGCATTTT
d_call: NA
v_call: TRBV7-9
clone_size: few
j_call: TRBJ1-5

cdr3_aa: CASSYGTLPMNTEAFF
cdr3_nt: TGTGCCAGCAGTTACGGGACACTCCCGATGAACACTGAAGCTTTCTTT
d_call: NA
v_call: TRBV6-5
clone_size: NA
j_call: TRBJ1-1

cdr3_aa: CASFPSPGQNSGNTIYF
cdr3_nt: TGTGCCAGTTTTCCTTCCCCGGGACAAAACTCTGGAAACACCATATATTTT
d_call: NA
v_call: TRBV19
clone_size: NA
j_call: TRBJ1-3